One sample yielded the 24 T cell receptor beta chains listed below, sequenced in a study of blood T cell repertoires in COVID-19. Using immunoSEQ multiplex PCR, the repertoire was profiled, and TCRdb retains in-frame clones only, with some absent. The table includes approximately 120,000 clones, about 80% detected once. Sequenced material: peripheral blood. The source is a man aged 35 to 55 with active or convalescent COVID-19.

This chain connects TRBV19 to TRBJ1-3; TRBD1 is a possible D gene (5 bases). Germline values: CDR1 LNHDA, CDR2 SQIVND (reference sequence). There are 15 residues in the CDR3. The ends were cut back, 5 bases at V and 0 bases at J, with 11 bases in the middle. The CDR3 spells CASSVDSFSGNTIYF. DNA for the CDR3: TGTGCCAGTAGTGTCGACAGCTTCTCTGGAAACACCATATATTTT.

This clone was counted once. For the CDR3, the DNA is TGTGCCAGCAGTGTGCAGGGGGAGAGAGGCGCTTTCTTT. It specifies CASSVQGERGAFF. The V gene is TRBV2, the J gene TRBJ1-1, with 7 positions matching TRBD1. The CDR3 loop spans 13 amino acids. Germline CDR1 reads SNHLY; CDR2 reads FYNNEI. V shed 4 bases and J 11 bases; nucleotides not matched to a gene: 10.

J is TRBJ2-5 and V is TRBV14; D call uncertain. The CDR3 length is 14 residues. The ends were cut back, 6 bases at V and 5 bases at J, with 16 bases in the middle. From germline, CDR1 is SGHDN and CDR2 FVKESK. CDR3 amino acids: CASRSPYLHETQYF. Here the CDR3 DNA reads TGTGCCAGCAGGAGCCCATACCTTCATGAGACCCAGTACTTC.

The V call is TRBV27, the J call TRBJ2-7; 7 bases fit TRBD1. Trimming cost V 0 bases and J 2 bases; bases outside gene matches: 4. The germline V gene encodes CDR1 MNHEY and CDR2 SMNVEV (reference sequence). The CDR3 extends over 15 amino acids. In DNA, the CDR3 is TGTGCCAGCAGTTTATCGACCGGGACAGCCTACGAGCAGTACTTC. Protein product: CASSLSTGTAYEQYF.

CDR3 sequence: CAWSLPGGVKSEKLFF. CDR3 coding DNA: TGTGCCTGGAGCCTACCAGGGGGCGTAAAGTCTGAAAAACTGTTTTTT. The chain couples TRBV30 to TRBJ1-4, with 8 bases that match TRBD1. The CDR3 has 16 amino acids. V lost 3 bases and J lost 7; bases outside the gene matches: 13. CDR1 GTSNPN and CDR2 SVGIG come from the germline V gene (reference sequence).

The chain combines TRBV5-1 with TRBJ2-7, with D uncertain. The germline V and J ends were trimmed by 0 bases and 1 base, with 11 bases remaining between them. Germline V CDR1 and CDR2: SGHRS, YFSETQ. This CDR3 comprises 15 residues. CDR3 DNA: TGCGCCAGCAGCTTGGGCGGCGCCAAGTCCTACGAGCAGTACTTC. Protein sequence: CASSLGGAKSYEQYF.

This clone was picked up a small number of times. V is TRBV5-6 and J is TRBJ2-3, with D tentatively TRBD2 (6 bases). Germline V gene data show CDR1 as SGHDT and CDR2 as YYEEEE. V gave up 5 bases and J gave up 2 bases, with 15 bases separating them. The CDR3 consists of 15 residues. The CDR3 DNA reads TGTGCCAGCAGGCGAGGGGACTTATACACAGATACGCAGTATTTT. This sequence encodes CASRRGDLYTDTQYF. Full variable domain (remainder filled in from reference TRBV5-6 and TRBJ2-3): DAGVTQSPTHLIKTRGQQVTLRCSPKSGHDTVSWYQQALGQGPQFIFQYYEEEERQRGNFPDRFSGHQFPNYSSELNVNALLLGDSALYLCASRRGDLYTDTQYFGPGTRLTVL.

The chain is built from TRBV2 and TRBJ2-1; 8 bases are a match to TRBD1. Germline V CDR1 and CDR2: SNHLY, FYNNEI. The length of the CDR3 is 15 residues. V shed 6 bases and J 3 bases; nucleotides not matched to a gene: 7. The DNA of the CDR3 is TGTGCCAGCAGGAAAACAGGGGGACTCTACAATGAGCAGTTCTTC. Translation gives CASRKTGGLYNEQFF.

As for this clone: Other DNA sequences in the sample encode the same CDR3. V is TRBV19 and J is TRBJ2-3, with 9 nucleotides matching TRBD2. The CDR3 totals 15 residues. The germline CDR1 and CDR2 sequences are LNHDA and SQIVND (reference sequence). The trim removed 4 bases at V and 2 bases at J, leaving 4 bases unmatched. CDR3 amino acids: CASSTLAGSTDTQYF. The CDR3 bases are TGTGCCAGTAGTACCCTAGCGGGGTCCACAGATACGCAGTATTTT.

The V call is TRBV10-3, the J call TRBJ1-1, with a weak D call TRBD1 (6 bases). This CDR3 has 13 amino acids. Germline loops: CDR1 ENHRY, CDR2 SYGVKD. V was pared by 10 bases and J by 1 base, with 13 bases between. The CDR3 nucleotides read TGTGCCACTATGACAGGAGAGAACACTGAAGCTTTCTTT. Translation gives CATMTGENTEAFF.

The chain employs TRBV6-2 or TRBV6-3 and TRBJ2-1; D is possibly TRBD2 (7 bases). The CDR3 totals 15 residues. In germline, CDR1 is MNHEY, CDR2 SVGEGT. V was pared by 2 bases and J by 8 bases, with 16 bases between. Here the CDR3 DNA reads TGTGCCAGCAGTTACAGGGGGAGGGGGTTGGATGAGCAGTTCTTC. Its translation: CASSYRGRGLDEQFF.

V gene TRBV2 combines with J gene TRBJ1-3; tentative D call: TRBD1 (6 bases). There are 13 residues in the CDR3. Trimming took off 5 bases at V and 2 bases at J, with 7 bases between the two ends. The germline V gene encodes CDR1 SNHLY and CDR2 FYNNEI. CDR3 in amino acids: CASSRDTGNTIYF. CDR3 DNA: TGTGCCAGCAGTCGGGACACTGGAAACACCATATATTTT.

This sequence joins TRBV5-8 and TRBJ1-4; TRBD1 agrees at 7 bases. The junction had 7 bases not matched to a gene; V was cut back by 0 bases and J by 8 bases. The germline V gene encodes CDR1 SGHTS and CDR2 YDEGEE. The CDR3 is 15 amino acids. Written as DNA, the CDR3 is TGTGCCAGCAGCTTGGGACAGGGAAATCTAGAAAAACTGTTTTTT. Encoded protein: CASSLGQGNLEKLFF. Using reference TRBV5-8 and TRBJ1-4 for the parts outside the CDR3, the full variable domain is EAGVTQSPTHLIKTRGQQATLRCSPISGHTSVYWYQQALGLGLQFLLWYDEGEERNRGNFPPRFSGRQFPNYSSELNVNALELEDSALYLCASSLGQGNLEKLFFGSGTQLSVL.

CDR3 region: CASSADRGPPGDEQYF. The CDR3 DNA reads TGTGCCAGCAGCGCTGACAGGGGGCCCCCCGGGGACGAGCAGTACTTC. The rearrangement uses TRBV9 and TRBJ2-7, with TRBD1 matching over 10 bases. V was pared by 3 bases and J by 5 bases, with 11 bases of the junction left unmatched. The CDR3 consists of 16 residues. Germline V gene lookup returns CDR1 SGDLS and CDR2 YYNGEE.

The genes are TRBV6-5 and TRBJ2-7, with 9 nucleotides matching TRBD1. The germline gives CDR1 MNHEY, CDR2 SVGAGI. The CDR3 contains 15 residues. With 0 bases clipped from V and 4 bases from J, the junction kept 4 bases outside the gene matches. The CDR3, as DNA: TGTGCCAGCAGTTACTCGGAGACAGGGGGTTACGAGCAGTACTTC. This sequence encodes CASSYSETGGYEQYF.

V is TRBV3-1 (or the pseudogene TRBV3-2) and J is TRBJ1-1, with D maybe TRBD1 (5 bases). Per the germline V gene, CDR1 is LGHDT and CDR2 is YNNKEL (reference sequence). Trimming shortened V by 1 base and J by 3 bases, and 6 bases separated the two germline ends. The length of the CDR3 is 13 residues. The CDR3 reads CASSQGTYTEAFF. The CDR3 nucleotides read TGTGCCAGCAGCCAAGGGACATACACTGAAGCTTTCTTT.

The CDR3 DNA reads as TGTGCCAGCAGCTTAATGTGGGGAGGTGGCACTGAAGCTTTCTTT. This encodes CASSLMWGGGTEAFF. The V and J genes are TRBV7-2 and TRBJ1-1; D gene ambiguous. The CDR3 is made up of 15 amino acids. Germline CDR1 SGHTA, CDR2 FQGNSA. V was trimmed by 2 bases and J by 4 bases, leaving 14 bases between them.

The chain combines TRBV5-5 with TRBJ1-3; a weak D match, TRBD1 (5 bases). The germline V gene has CDR1 SGHKS and CDR2 YYEKEE (reference sequence). CDR3 length: 16 amino acids. Trimming took off 4 bases at V and 0 bases at J, with 14 bases between the two ends. CDR3 residues: CASSPVGGGSGNTIYF. CDR3 nucleotide sequence: TGTGCCAGCAGCCCCGTGGGGGGAGGCTCTGGAAACACCATATATTTT.

V gene TRBV30 combines with J gene TRBJ2-2; D not resolved. CDR1 is GTSNPN and CDR2 is SVGIG in the germline V gene (reference sequence). The CDR3 is made up of 13 amino acids. Trimming removed 2 bases at V and 3 bases at J, with 7 bases between. The CDR3 spells CAWSLSYTGELFF. The CDR3, as DNA: TGTGCCTGGAGTCTTTCTTACACCGGGGAGCTGTTTTTT.

This rearrangement joins TRBV7-9 to TRBJ1-1, with TRBD1 as a possible D gene (5 bases). Trimming cost V 1 base and J 6 bases, with 18 bases left between them. CDR1 is SEHNR and CDR2 is FQNEAQ in the germline V gene (reference sequence). This CDR3 is built from 16 residues. CDR3 DNA: TGTGCCAGCAGCTTAGGAACTTGGGGCCCGGGGGCTGAAGCTTTCTTT. Protein sequence: CASSLGTWGPGAEAFF.

The genes are TRBV30 and TRBJ1-5; D gene ambiguous. Trimming removed 2 bases from V and 1 base from J, with 12 bases in between. This CDR3 contains 15 residues. Germline V lookup: CDR1 GTSNPN, CDR2 SVGIG (reference sequence). The CDR3: CAWSKEGLSNQPQHF. The DNA for the CDR3 is TGTGCCTGGAGTAAGGAGGGATTAAGCAATCAGCCCCAGCATTTT.

Concerning this clone itself: The same CDR3 also results from other DNA sequences found in this sample. V is TRBV5-1 and J is TRBJ1-4; possible D gene TRBD1, 5 bases. The V gene's germline CDR1 is SGHRS and CDR2 YFSETQ. Trimming shortened V by 5 bases and J by 0 bases, and 8 bases separated the two germline ends. The CDR3 consists of 14 residues. The CDR3, as DNA: TGCGCCAGCAGTCTGACAGCAACTAATGAAAAACTGTTTTTT. It encodes CASSLTATNEKLFF.

CDR3 DNA: TGTGCCAGCAGTGCGGCGGAATCTAACTATGGCTACACCTTC. This codes for CASSAAESNYGYTF. This chain joins TRBV6-6 and TRBJ1-2; no clear D gene. Per germline, CDR1 MNHNY and CDR2 SVGAGI (reference sequence). The CDR3 covers 14 residues. Deletions cut 5 bases from V and 0 bases from J, with 10 bases between.

The chain links TRBV21-1 to TRBJ1-1; the tabulated D call, TRBD1, remains unverified against the DNA. TRBV21-1 is marked as a pseudogene. The CDR3 loop spans 16 amino acids. CDR3 in amino acids: CAVHPQCTNLNTEAFF. As DNA, the CDR3 is TGTGCCGTACACCCCCAATGCACAAACCTGAACACTGAAGCTTTCTTT.